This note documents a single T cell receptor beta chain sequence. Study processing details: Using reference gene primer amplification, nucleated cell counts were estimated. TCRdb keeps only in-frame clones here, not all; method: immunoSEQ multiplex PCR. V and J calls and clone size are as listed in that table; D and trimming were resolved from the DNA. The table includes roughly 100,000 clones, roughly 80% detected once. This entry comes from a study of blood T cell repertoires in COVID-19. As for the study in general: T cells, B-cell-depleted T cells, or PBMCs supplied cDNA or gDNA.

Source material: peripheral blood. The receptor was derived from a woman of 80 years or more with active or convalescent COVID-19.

The CDR3 is CASSPTSGGGKTQYF. The CDR3 DNA sequence: TGTGCCAGCTCACCGACTAGCGGGGGAGGGAAGACCCAGTACTTC. The chain carries TRBV18 and TRBJ2-5; 12 nucleotides match TRBD2. CDR3 length: 15 residues. V shed 3 bases and J 6 bases; nucleotides not matched to a gene: 5. Germline V gene lookup returns CDR1 KGHSH and CDR2 LQKENI.